This T cell receptor beta chain was captured by sequencing in a study of molecular identifiers for immune sequencing clone quantification. Points from the study as a whole: Clonotypes topping 20 RNA copies carried over 97% of effector molecules but under 1% of naive ones.

Methods described previously were used for bulk TCR libraries, and listed TCR primers were applied. Each CDR3 protein is one row after TCRdb ran MiXCR on the PCR reads. The sample holds about 97,000 distinct CDR3 sequences, around 24% seen once. Germline V gene sequence: CDR1 MNHEY, CDR2 SVGEGT. Trimming left V 2 bases short and J 2 bases short, with 16 bases between. The CDR3 contains 16 residues. Naive CD8 T cell sorting was performed on the CD8+CD4-CCR7+CD45RA+ phenotype. With respect to this clonotype: Its antigen is unidentified.

This receptor was taken from a human donor in good health. Some libraries in this study had Jurkat cell RNA spiked in. The chain uses TRBV6-2 or TRBV6-3 and TRBJ2-7; D is possibly TRBD1 (5 bases). The sequencing sample was made of naive CD8+ T cells from blood, with Jurkat cell RNA spiked in. Described subset: FACS-sorted CD8+CD4-CCR7+CD45RA+ naive T cells. CDR3 DNA sequence: TGTGCCAGCAGTTACCTGTACAGGACGGACACCTACGAGCAGTACTTC. Encoded protein: CASSYLYRTDTYEQYF.